The 18 T cell receptor beta chains below were found in one sample sequenced in a study of T cell responses to AZD1222 COVID-19 vaccine. Some clones are missing from TCRdb's copy, which holds only in-frame ones; the method was immunoSEQ multiplex PCR. The sample has 110,000 or so clones; 70% to 90% are singletons. The sample here was peripheral blood, taken on day 0 of AZD1222 vaccination. Every receptor here comes from an adult in good health.

This chain connects TRBV28 to TRBJ1-2, with D possibly being TRBD1 (5 bases). The germline V gene encodes CDR1 MDHEN and CDR2 SYDVKM. The V end was cut by 2 bases, the J end by 1 base, with 8 bases between. CDR3 length equals 14 residues. CDR3: CASSLKRGNYGYTF. In DNA form, the CDR3 reads TGTGCCAGCAGTTTAAAAAGGGGTAACTATGGCTACACCTTC.

The chain combines TRBV12-3 or TRBV12-4 with TRBJ2-1; no clear D gene. V was shortened by 6 bases and J by 9 bases, with 12 bases between the two germline ends. The CDR3 covers 12 residues. The CDR3 is CASSSTSGEQFF. CDR3 nucleotides: TGTGCCAGCAGCTCAACCTCGGGTGAGCAGTTCTTC.

The chain links TRBV7-2 to TRBJ2-3; D uncertain. The CDR3 is 14 amino acids. V lost 5 bases, J lost 1 base, and 10 bases lay in between. Germline assignment: CDR1 SGHTA and CDR2 FQGNSA. CDR3 nucleotides: TGTGCCAGCAGCCTTAGCTCAGGCACAGATACGCAGTATTTT. Protein product: CASSLSSGTDTQYF.

The chain joins TRBV12-3 or TRBV12-4 to TRBJ2-5, with D hard to call. Trimming took 3 bases from V and 5 from J, leaving 4 bases between them. The CDR3 covers 11 residues. The CDR3 bases are TGTGCCAGCAGTTTCGTTGAGACCCAGTACTTC. This translates into CASSFVETQYF.

J is TRBJ1-5 and V is TRBV30; a weak D match, TRBD1 (5 bases). CDR1 is GTSNPN, CDR2 SVGIG, per germline (reference sequence). CDR3 size: 13 residues. Trimming took off 3 bases at V and 3 bases at J, with 9 bases between the two ends. This CDR3 is CAWSDGANQPQHF. As DNA, the CDR3 is TGTGCCTGGAGCGACGGGGCCAATCAGCCCCAGCATTTT.

In regard to this clone: Other DNA sequences in this sample translate to the same CDR3. The chain has TRBV19 and TRBJ1-1; D is ambiguous. With 6 bases removed from V and 1 base from J, the gap between germline ends came to 6 bases. CDR1 is LNHDA, CDR2 SQIVND, per germline (reference sequence). The CDR3 sequence is 12 residues long. CDR3 sequence reads: CASSIKNTEAFF. DNA for the CDR3: TGTGCCAGTAGCATCAAGAACACTGAAGCTTTCTTT.

This chain joins TRBV19 and TRBJ1-5; no firm D call. The ends were cut back, 5 bases at V and 2 bases at J, with 16 bases in the middle. CDR1 is LNHDA, CDR2 SQIVND, per germline (reference sequence). The CDR3 extends over 16 amino acids. CDR3 sequence reads: CASSQNRDFGNQPQHF. CDR3 bases: TGTGCCAGTAGTCAGAATCGGGATTTCGGCAATCAGCCCCAGCATTTT. Variable domain in full (rest from reference TRBV19 and TRBJ1-5): DGGITQSPKYLFRKEGQNVTLSCEQNLNHDAMYWYRQDPGQGLRLIYYSQIVNDFQKGDIAEGYSVSREKKESFPLTVTSAQKNPTAFYLCASSQNRDFGNQPQHFGDGTRLSIL.

The V call is TRBV11-2, the J call TRBJ1-5; D remains ambiguous. The CDR3 spans 14 residues. Trimming took off 2 bases at V and 7 bases at J, with 12 bases between the two ends. Looked up from germline, CDR1 is SGHAT and CDR2 is FQNNGV. The CDR3 spells CASSLTGSLQPQHF. The CDR3 DNA is TGTGCCAGCAGCTTAACTGGCTCTCTCCAGCCCCAGCATTTT.

This chain's CDR3 is CAISSGGTEAFF. For the CDR3, the DNA is TGTGCCATCAGTTCAGGGGGCACTGAAGCTTTCTTT. This chain links TRBV10-3 with TRBJ1-1, with TRBD1 matching 7 bases. The V segment lost 5 bases and the J segment 4 bases; nucleotides outside the gene matches: 1. This CDR3 spans 12 amino acids. Germline V gives CDR1 ENHRY, CDR2 SYGVKD.

J is TRBJ1-1 and V is TRBV10-3; TRBD1 is a possible D gene (6 bases). Between the trimmed V and J ends, which lost 10 bases and 3 bases, there was a span of 18 bases. This CDR3 spans 14 amino acids. CDR1 and CDR2 from the germline V gene are ENHRY and SYGVKD. CDR3 in amino acids: CATTRDTLDTEAFF. Written as DNA, the CDR3 is TGTGCCACTACCCGGGACACCCTCGACACTGAAGCTTTCTTT.

This chain joins TRBV5-1 and TRBJ2-2, with D hard to call. Trimming took 0 bases from V and 2 from J, leaving 5 bases between them. Germline V gives CDR1 SGHRS, CDR2 YFSETQ. This CDR3 has 14 residues. The CDR3 loop is CASSLEGNTGELFF. The CDR3 DNA sequence: TGCGCCAGCAGCTTGGAGGGAAACACCGGGGAGCTGTTTTTT.

This clone is labeled medium-sized. The rearrangement links TRBV2 to TRBJ1-2, with D perhaps matching TRBD1 (5 bases). Looked up from germline, CDR1 is SNHLY and CDR2 is FYNNEI. V was trimmed by 4 bases and J by 3 bases, leaving 15 bases between them. This CDR3 spans 15 amino acids. The CDR3 sequence is CASSGRGPVDYGYTF. The CDR3 region has the DNA TGTGCCAGCAGTGGAAGGGGCCCTGTGGACTATGGCTACACCTTC.

The chain is built from TRBV3-1 (or the pseudogene TRBV3-2) and TRBJ1-2; D call uncertain. The CDR3 runs to 13 residues. In germline, CDR1 is LGHDT, CDR2 YNNKEL (reference sequence). The V end was cut by 3 bases, the J end by 6 bases, with 11 bases between. CDR3 nucleotides: TGTGCCAGCAGCCAGGGAGGGTCGAATGGCTACACCTTC. Amino acid sequence: CASSQGGSNGYTF.

This chain joins TRBV19 and TRBJ2-7, with TRBD1 matching 7 bases. This CDR3 is built from 16 residues. J was trimmed by 0 bases and V by 5 bases; bases with no gene match: 10. Germline V gene sequence: CDR1 LNHDA, CDR2 SQIVND (reference sequence). CDR3 in amino acids: CASSAPQGMGSYEQYF. The CDR3 region has the DNA TGTGCCAGTAGTGCCCCACAGGGGATGGGCTCCTACGAGCAGTACTTC.

The chain is built from TRBV2 and TRBJ2-1; D gene ambiguous. CDR3 size: 11 residues. CDR1 and CDR2 from the germline V gene are SNHLY and FYNNEI. Trimming shortened V by 4 bases and J by 12 bases, and 10 bases separated the two germline ends. The CDR3 DNA reads as TGTGCCAGCAGTGCCCAAGTTGGGCAGTTCTTC. Protein product: CASSAQVGQFF.

This chain uses TRBV30 with TRBJ2-1; D unclear. CDR1 GTSNPN and CDR2 SVGIG come from the germline V gene (reference sequence). The CDR3 contains 11 residues. V was cut by 8 bases and J by 6 bases, with 11 bases left in between. This CDR3 is CAGRKANEQFF. The CDR3 DNA reads as TGTGCCGGACGGAAGGCCAATGAGCAGTTCTTC.

This chain uses TRBV7-6 with TRBJ2-1, with D perhaps matching TRBD2 (6 bases). The CDR3 loop spans 15 amino acids. V lost 2 bases to trimming and J lost 2 bases, with 10 bases between them. CDR1 and CDR2 from the germline V gene are SGHVS and FNYEAQ. CDR3 protein: CASSLYGGTYNEQFF. CDR3 DNA sequence: TGTGCCAGCAGCTTATACGGGGGAACCTACAATGAGCAGTTCTTC.

The chain couples TRBV4-1 to TRBJ1-1; D perhaps matches TRBD1 (6 bases). There are 15 residues in the CDR3. V was clipped by 3 bases and J by 1 base, with 12 bases between them. Germline V gene sequence: CDR1 MGHRA, CDR2 YSYEKL. The chain's CDR3 is CASSQWDKPNTEAFF. CDR3 in DNA: TGCGCCAGCAGCCAGTGGGACAAGCCGAACACTGAAGCTTTCTTT.